This entry lists 16 T cell receptor beta chains sequenced from one sample in a study of blood T cell repertoires in COVID-19. Repertoires were generated with immunoSEQ multiplex PCR, while TCRdb's copy carries only in-frame clones and drops some. The sample holds about 23,000 clones; approximately 94% are singletons and the top ten take 4%. Sequencing was carried out using peripheral blood. These receptors originate from a woman in her 50s with active COVID-19.

The chain carries TRBV15 and TRBJ2-5, with 11 bases identical to TRBD2. V shed 0 bases, J shed 5 bases, and the junction held 8 bases outside the gene matches. Germline V gene lookup returns CDR1 LNHNV and CDR2 YYDKDF (reference sequence). This CDR3 has 17 residues. The CDR3 region is CATSRDLPTSGTETQYF. Written as DNA, the CDR3 is TGTGCCACCAGCAGAGATTTACCGACTAGCGGGACTGAGACCCAGTACTTC.

This clone was detected a few times. This rearrangement joins TRBV5-3 to TRBJ2-7, with 14 bases lining up with TRBD2. TRBV5-3 is identified as an open reading frame with a role that is uncertain. The CDR3 extends over 15 amino acids. V trimming: 0 bases; J trimming: 7 bases; junction bases outside the gene matches: 3. The CDR3 DNA follows: TGTGCCAGAAGCTTGGGACTAGCGGGAGGGCCTGAGCAGTACTTC. Protein product: CARSLGLAGGPEQYF.

For this clone: The sample has other DNA sequences that encode this CDR3 too. The chain uses TRBV28 and TRBJ1-5; D is uncertain. V lost 3 bases and J lost 6, with 6 bases in between. CDR1 MDHEN and CDR2 SYDVKM come from the germline V gene. There are 12 residues in the CDR3. CDR3 in DNA: TGTGCCAGCAGTTTTAGTGGTCAGCCCCAGCATTTT. Translation: CASSFSGQPQHF. Looking up the rest from reference TRBV28 and TRBJ1-5 gives the full variable domain: DVKVTQSSRYLVKRTGEKVFLECVQDMDHENMFWYRQDPGLGLRLIYFSYDVKMKEKGDIPEGYSVSREKKERFSLILESASTNQTSMYLCASSFSGQPQHFGDGTRLSIL.

This clone was recorded only once. The chain is built from TRBV4-2 and TRBJ1-5; weak D call: TRBD1 (5 bases). Trimming removed 1 base from V and 1 base from J, with 11 bases in between. The CDR3 loop spans 16 amino acids. The germline V gene encodes CDR1 LGHNA and CDR2 YNFKEQ. The CDR3 spells CASSQGGGMSNQPQHF. CDR3 DNA: TGTGCCAGCAGCCAAGGGGGGGGTATGAGCAATCAGCCCCAGCATTTT.

The chain has TRBV28 and TRBJ2-3; D call uncertain. The CDR3 runs 15 residues. Germline CDR1 is MDHEN and CDR2 is SYDVKM. V lost 1 base and J 2 bases, leaving 10 bases between the germline ends. In nucleotides, the CDR3 is TGTGCCAGCAGTTTATTGGGCCTAACCACAGATACGCAGTATTTT. This codes for CASSLLGLTTDTQYF.

This sequence joins TRBV6-1 and TRBJ2-1; D possibly corresponds to TRBD2 (5 bases). V was pared by 2 bases and J by 3 bases, with 11 bases between. In germline, CDR1 is MNHNS, CDR2 SASEGT. The CDR3 contains 15 residues. CDR3 sequence: CASSENLANYNEQFF. In nucleotides, the CDR3 is TGTGCCAGCAGTGAAAACCTAGCTAACTACAATGAGCAGTTCTTC.

The rearrangement joins TRBV5-1 to TRBJ1-4; 8 nucleotides match TRBD1. V lost 2 bases to trimming and J lost 7 bases; unmatched junction nucleotides: 4. CDR1 SGHRS and CDR2 YFSETQ come from the germline V gene. The CDR3 runs to 14 residues. The CDR3 region has the DNA TGCGCCAGCAGCTTCGGACAGGGCGGTGAAAAACTGTTTTTT. Translated, it gives CASSFGQGGEKLFF.

The gene calls are TRBV6-5 and TRBJ2-3; 9 bases agree with TRBD2. V lost 4 bases and J lost 2; bases outside the gene matches: 4. This CDR3 has 15 residues. Germline V gives CDR1 MNHEY, CDR2 SVGAGI. CDR3 nucleotides: TGTGCCAGCAGTTTAGCGGGAGCCGACACAGATACGCAGTATTTT. This encodes CASSLAGADTDTQYF.

This sequence joins TRBV3-1 (or the pseudogene TRBV3-2) and TRBJ2-2, with D unresolved. Trimming pared 2 bases from V and 1 base from J, leaving 5 bases between. From germline, CDR1 is LGHDT and CDR2 YNNKEL (reference sequence). The CDR3 extends over 14 amino acids. This CDR3 is CASSQQQNTGELFF. CDR3 in DNA: TGTGCCAGCAGCCAACAACAGAACACCGGGGAGCTGTTTTTT.

The rearrangement uses TRBV7-3 and TRBJ2-5; 10 nucleotides agree with TRBD2. Germline values: CDR1 SGHTA, CDR2 FQGTGA. The length of the CDR3 is 16 residues. J was trimmed by 5 bases and V by 3 bases; bases with no gene match: 9. CDR3 sequence: CASSLGASGSPETQYF. As DNA, the CDR3 is TGTGCCAGCAGCTTGGGAGCTAGCGGGAGTCCCGAGACCCAGTACTTC.

The rearrangement links TRBV6-5 to TRBJ1-5; 8 bases align to TRBD1. Germline CDR1 and CDR2: MNHEY and SVGAGI. With 6 bases clipped from V and 5 bases from J, the junction kept 9 bases outside the gene matches. The CDR3 is 15 amino acids. CDR3 loop: CASRADRVEHQPQHF. The CDR3 DNA is TGTGCCAGCAGGGCGGACAGGGTGGAACATCAGCCCCAGCATTTT.

The chain is built from TRBV5-6 and TRBJ2-7, with 12 bases that match TRBD1. This CDR3 spans 17 amino acids. The V gene's germline CDR1 is SGHDT and CDR2 YYEEEE. The trim removed 3 bases at V and 3 bases at J, leaving 10 bases unmatched. CDR3 sequence reads: CASSSPLGQGAGYEQYV. In DNA, the CDR3 is TGTGCCAGCAGCTCACCTCTGGGACAGGGGGCGGGCTACGAGCAGTACGTC.

This chain joins TRBV5-1 and TRBJ1-4, with D tentatively TRBD1 (6 bases). Looked up from germline, CDR1 is SGHRS and CDR2 is YFSETQ. CDR3 size: 15 residues. Trimming pared 2 bases from V and 4 bases from J, leaving 12 bases between. The CDR3 reads CASSLQGSRNEKLFF. The DNA for the CDR3 is TGCGCCAGCAGCTTACAGGGTAGCCGTAATGAAAAACTGTTTTTT.

The V and J genes are TRBV2 and TRBJ1-1, with no clear D. V lost 5 bases to trimming and J lost 4 bases, with 11 bases between them. Germline V gives CDR1 SNHLY, CDR2 FYNNEI. The length of the CDR3 is 13 residues. This chain's CDR3 is CASSPPGSTEAFF. The CDR3 DNA follows: TGTGCCAGCAGTCCCCCGGGGAGCACTGAAGCTTTCTTT. Full variable domain (outside the CDR3, taken from reference TRBV2 and TRBJ1-1): EPEVTQTPSHQVTQMGQEVILRCVPISNHLYFYWYRQILGQKVEFLVSFYNNEISEKSEIFDDQFSVERPDGSNFTLKIRSTKLEDSAMYFCASSPPGSTEAFFGQGTRLTVV.

On this clone: Other DNA sequences in the sample encode the same CDR3. J is TRBJ2-2 and V is TRBV7-2; D remains ambiguous. The length of the CDR3 is 12 residues. V lost 1 base and J 6 bases, leaving 3 bases between the germline ends. CDR1 is SGHTA and CDR2 is FQGNSA in the germline V gene. In nucleotides, the CDR3 is TGTGCCAGCAGCTTAGGGCCCGGGGAGCTGTTTTTT. Protein product: CASSLGPGELFF.

V usage is TRBV5-1 and J usage is TRBJ1-1, with a weak D call TRBD1 (5 bases). Trimming took 1 base from V and 1 from J, leaving 5 bases between them. CDR1 is SGHRS and CDR2 is YFSETQ in the germline V gene. The CDR3 extends over 13 amino acids. CDR3 residues: CASSLRGNTEAFF. The CDR3 nucleotides read TGCGCCAGCAGCTTGAGGGGGAACACTGAAGCTTTCTTT.